The clone carrying this T cell receptor beta chain was picked up many times. Antigen specificity is unknown. The data were taken from a study of CD8 T cells in ankylosing spondylitis. Study-level points and caveats: Within peripheral blood, clones linked to disease were CD8+ and relatively rare. Researchers reportedly found disease-linked clones significantly enriched in matched ankylosing spondylitis synovial fluid.

This CDR3 contains 16 residues. Per the germline V gene, CDR1 is LGHNA and CDR2 is YSLEER. Between the trimmed V and J ends, which lost 0 bases and 2 bases, there was a span of 10 bases. Making the TCR beta libraries involved quantitative 5'-RACE with molecular barcodes. From the 5' RACE reads, TCRdb called clonotypes with MiXCR, one entry per CDR3 protein. The sample lists about 240,000 distinct CDR3 sequences; roughly 8.6% were seen once. The chain recombines TRBV4-3 with TRBJ2-2, with D possibly TRBD2 on 6 matching bases. The receptor was derived from a male donor with ankylosing spondylitis or in good health (not recorded which). The sample was blood, either unsorted or a sorted T cell fraction (not recorded which). The CDR3 region has the DNA TGCGCCAGCAGCCAAGATAGCGGAGACAACACCGGGGAGCTGTTTTTT. This translates into CASSQDSGDNTGELFF.